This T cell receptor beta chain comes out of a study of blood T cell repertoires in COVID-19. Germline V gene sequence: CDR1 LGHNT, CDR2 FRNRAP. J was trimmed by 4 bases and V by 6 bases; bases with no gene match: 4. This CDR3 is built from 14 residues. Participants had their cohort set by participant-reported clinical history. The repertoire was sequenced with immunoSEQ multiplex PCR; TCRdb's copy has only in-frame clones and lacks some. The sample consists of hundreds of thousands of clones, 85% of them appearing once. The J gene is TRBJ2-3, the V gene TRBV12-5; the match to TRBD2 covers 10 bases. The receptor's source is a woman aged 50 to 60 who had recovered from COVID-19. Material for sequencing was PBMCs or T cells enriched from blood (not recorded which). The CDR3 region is CASGPSGSADTQYF. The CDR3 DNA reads TGTGCTAGTGGCCCTAGCGGGAGTGCAGATACGCAGTATTTT.